This TCR beta chain was captured by sequencing in a study of T-cell reconstitution after alpha-beta-depleted transplantation in children. TCRbeta library construction was performed incorporating unique molecular identifiers. A single record per CDR3 protein comes from TCRdb applying MiXCR to the PCR reads. Found here are around 700,000 distinct CDR3 sequences, about 12% of them singletons; the top ten hold 0.79%. CDR3 size: 16 residues. The trim removed 0 bases at V and 4 bases at J, leaving 4 bases unmatched. The germline CDR1 and CDR2 sequences are SGHRS and YFSETQ. The receptor comes from a girl aged 2 to 9 with congenital amegakaryocytic thrombocytopenia, due to receive a stem cell transplant. The specimen comprised PBMCs, sampled before TCRalphabeta/CD19-depleted stem cell transplant. The rearrangement joins TRBV5-1 to TRBJ2-5, with 12 bases matching TRBD2. CDR3 loop: CASSLGRLAGVETQYF. CDR3 DNA: TGCGCCAGCAGCTTGGGGAGACTAGCGGGAGTAGAGACCCAGTACTTC.